Sequencing of this T cell receptor (beta chain) was carried out in a study of OX40 agonist ivuxolimab in advanced cancers. TCRdb's table, derived via immunoSEQ multiplex PCR, lists solely in-frame clones and lacks some. The table has tens of thousands of clones, 88% seen once. V lost 0 bases to trimming and J lost 0 bases; unmatched junction nucleotides: 10. Germline CDR1 reads SGDLS; CDR2 reads YYNGEE. The CDR3 sequence is 18 residues long. V gene TRBV9 combines with J gene TRBJ2-3; 7 nucleotides line up with TRBD2. The TCR comes from an adult with an advanced solid tumor such as melanoma, head and neck, liver or kidney cancer. The sequenced sample was CD4+ or CD8+ T cells sorted from blood, obtained in a trial of the OX40 agonist ivuxolimab. CDR3 nucleotide sequence: TGTGCCAGCAGCGTAGTTCCTTATCGGCGGGGGAGCACAGATACGCAGTATTTT. It yields the protein CASSVVPYRRGSTDTQYF.